This T cell receptor beta chain was sequenced in a study of blood T cell repertoires in COVID-19 (dated by TCRdb to 2019 to 2021). Some background on the complete study: The collaborator samples originated in the United States, Italy and Spain and spanned the acute and convalescent phases of COVID-19. The material from the prospective study consisted of cDNA or gDNA derived from T cells, B-cell-depleted T cells, or PBMCs. The repertoires were released in a freely available public database meant as a resource for research on the immune response to SARS-CoV-2. Samples came from the ongoing ImmuneRACE study (first 160 participants) plus 1,254 subjects from 6 global collaborators. Deeply sampled blood TCRbeta repertoires from subjects exposed to, actively infected with, or recovered from COVID-19 were included in the dataset. Sample metadata almost always included a de-identified subject ID, COVID-19 status, age in years and sex. Where HLA class I and class II types were available, the types were taken from metadata supplied by the sample provider, not from assay-based typing.

In regard to this clone: What antigen it recognizes has not been identified. Per-nucleotide qualities are absent, and no much larger clonotype sits a single base away.

Sequences SEHNR (CDR1) and FQNEAQ (CDR2) are obtained from the germline V gene (reference sequence). Cut back by 3 bases and 4 bases, the V and J ends lie 4 bases apart. Counted from cysteine to phenylalanine, this CDR3 has 11 amino acids. This entry keeps only the CDR3 DNA: 33 bases, framed from base 1. One collaborating source in Seattle enrolled patients during active infection and followed them longitudinally through the course of disease. The collaborating institutions used their own protocols to collect whole blood in K2EDTA tubes. Collaborator samples were shipped for TCRbeta analysis as frozen whole blood, isolated PBMCs, or DNA extracted from either sample type. TCRbeta CDR3 regions were amplified from genomic DNA by means of the immunoSEQ Assay, a bias-controlled multiplex PCR. The authors' pipeline ran thus. The number of nucleated cells in each sample was estimated by amplification of reference gene primers within the assay. To quantify the absolute abundance of each unique TCRbeta CDR3 rearrangement, sequence reads were collapsed and filtered. For each sample, productive Simpson clonality was calculated by taking the square root of Simpson's diversity index across productive rearrangements. Held by TCRdb, this immuneACCESS table contains in-frame sequences only and omits some clones. Under half of the omission traces to an unresolved V gene where checked; the cause of the rest is unknown. V, J and clone size are taken as reported in that table, and D and trimming were inferred from the DNA itself. The sample yields around 92,000 clones; under 80% were counted once. The ten largest clonotypes hold around 3.9% of the sample.

Paper-wide results and their limitations: The amount of clinical and demographic metadata varied by source and participant and was provided uncurated.

The chain uses TRBV7-9 and TRBJ2-7; confidence is insufficient to name the D gene. The clonotype comes from a man in his 70s with COVID-19, enrolled during active disease. Sequencing was done on a sample of peripheral blood. The nucleotide sequence reads as follows: TGTGCCAGCAGCTTTCAGTACGAGCAGTACTTC. It is translated as CASSFQYEQYF.